This entry features one T cell receptor beta chain sequence. Its target is not known. The data belong to a study of shared clonotypes between healthy human individuals. Assay used: immunoSEQ multiplex PCR; TCRdb lists only in-frame clones, some missing. The sample consists of about 2 million clones, about 95% of them appearing once. Naive CD8 cells were CD45RO-negative, positively selected for CCR7, excluding terminally differentiated effector memory CD45RA+ cells. Notes on the study in general: Non-shared clonotypes had lower generation probabilities than those shared by all four donors. At large depth, rarefaction still showed sorted-subset sequencing to be incomplete.

Sequencing was carried out using naive CD8+ T cells sorted from blood. The TCR originated in a man in his late teens or twenties in good health.

The chain's CDR3 is CASSPSAGGVVYGYTF. Here the CDR3 DNA reads TGTGCCAGCAGCCCCAGCGCAGGGGGCGTCGTCTATGGCTACACCTTC. The chain combines TRBV27 with TRBJ1-2; 8 bases agree with TRBD1. V lost 6 bases to trimming and J lost 4 bases; unmatched junction nucleotides: 13. Germline-derived CDR1 and CDR2 are MNHEY and SMNVEV (reference sequence). The length of the CDR3 is 16 residues.